A single sample gave rise to the 18 T cell receptor beta chains below, sequenced in a study of a mutant IDH1 vaccine in newly diagnosed glioma. Only in-frame clones appear in the TCRdb table, and some are missing; sequencing was by immunoSEQ multiplex PCR. Among about 56,000 clones listed, about 86% were seen once. As to time point: week 35, safety follow-up. Vaccination comprised doses that each held 300 ug of mutant IDH1 20-mer peptide, plus topical imiquimod. These receptors' targets are unknown. The sequences come from PBMCs, collected from a glioma patient whose treatment included an IDH1 peptide vaccine. The receptor source for this set is a man in his forties with glioma.

The chain employs TRBV28 and TRBJ2-7; D unclear. CDR1 and CDR2 (germline): MDHEN, SYDVKM. The V and J ends lost 5 bases and 4 bases respectively, with 12 bases between them. The CDR3 has 13 amino acids. CDR3 region: CASSRQHEYEQYF. The DNA for the CDR3 is TGTGCCAGCAGTCGACAACACGAATACGAGCAGTACTTC.

The chain recombines TRBV28 with TRBJ1-4, with TRBD1 matching over 7 bases. The J segment lost 5 bases and the V segment lost 3 bases, leaving 6 bases of the junction unmatched. Germline loops: CDR1 MDHEN, CDR2 SYDVKM. This CDR3 has 15 amino acids. CDR3 sequence (DNA): TGTGCCAGCAGTTTGATGGGACAGCTAAATGAAAAACTGTTTTTT. Translation gives CASSLMGQLNEKLFF.

V and J are TRBV6-6 and TRBJ2-3; unclear D gene. V dropped 4 bases and J dropped 2 bases, with 4 bases sitting between them. CDR1 is MNHNY and CDR2 is SVGAGI in the germline V gene (reference sequence). The CDR3 is made up of 12 amino acids. The CDR3 nucleotides are TGTGCCAGCAGTTCCTTCACAGATACGCAGTATTTT. Protein sequence: CASSSFTDTQYF.

The chain couples TRBV27 to TRBJ2-7; 11 positions match TRBD2. CDR1 MNHEY and CDR2 SMNVEV come from the germline V gene (reference sequence). The length of the CDR3 is 14 residues. The J segment lost 5 bases and the V segment lost 6 bases, leaving 6 bases of the junction unmatched. CDR3 sequence (DNA): TGTGCCAGCAGACTAGCGGGAGAACGCCACGAGCAGTACTTC. As protein: CASRLAGERHEQYF.

The chain combines TRBV9 with TRBJ1-1; D is undetermined. Germline V gives CDR1 SGDLS, CDR2 YYNGEE. The CDR3 extends over 14 amino acids. V lost 3 bases, J lost 0 bases, and 9 bases lay in between. Here the CDR3 reads CASSAVPLNTEAFF. The CDR3, as DNA: TGTGCCAGCAGCGCCGTCCCCTTGAACACTGAAGCTTTCTTT. Based on the CDR3 plus reference TRBV9 and TRBJ1-1, the full variable domain is DSGVTQTPKHLITATGQRVTLRCSPRSGDLSVYWYQQSLDQGLQFLIQYYNGEERAKGNILERFSAQQFPDLHSELNLSSLELGDSALYFCASSAVPLNTEAFFGQGTRLTVV.

This clone was observed once. This chain connects TRBV7-9 to TRBJ2-7; TRBD2 agrees at 8 bases. Germline V gene data show CDR1 as SEHNR and CDR2 as FQNEAQ (reference sequence). The CDR3 runs 13 residues. Trimming took 8 bases from V and 3 from J; bases not matched to a gene: 6. The CDR3 DNA reads TGTGCCAGCGGCGGACTAGCTTTCTACGAGCAGTACTTC. Translated, it gives CASGGLAFYEQYF. The full variable domain, completed using reference TRBV7-9 and TRBJ2-7, is DTGVSQNPRHKITKRGQNVTFRCDPISEHNRLYWYRQTLGQGPEFLTYFQNEAQLEKSRLLSDRFSAERPKGSFSTLEIQRTEQGDSAMYLCASGGLAFYEQYFGPGTRLTVT.

The J gene is TRBJ1-2, the V gene TRBV4-2; 9 bases match TRBD1. Per germline, CDR1 LGHNA and CDR2 YNFKEQ. V was clipped by 3 bases and J by 8 bases; unmatched bases: 7. The CDR3 contains 14 residues. The CDR3 DNA sequence: TGTGCCAGCAGCCAGTTACAGGGGGCAGAGGGCTACACCTTC. Its translation: CASSQLQGAEGYTF.

The gene calls are TRBV12-5 and TRBJ1-2; D unresolved. The CDR3 sequence is 12 residues long. Trimming left V 3 bases short and J 3 bases short, with 5 bases between. Germline V gene sequence: CDR1 LGHNT, CDR2 FRNRAP. The CDR3 bases are TGTGCTAGTGGTTTTCTAGACTATGGCTACACCTTC. Its protein is CASGFLDYGYTF.

The chain links TRBV15 to TRBJ1-2, with 10 bases aligning to TRBD1. V lost 5 bases to trimming and J lost 5 bases; unmatched junction nucleotides: 11. The V gene's germline CDR1 is LNHNV and CDR2 YYDKDF (reference sequence). The CDR3 spans 16 residues. DNA of the CDR3: TGTGCCACCAGCGTTTTCGGTGCGGGACAGGGGTATGGCTACACCTTC. Protein sequence: CATSVFGAGQGYGYTF.

The V and J genes are TRBV6-5 and TRBJ2-1; D is undetermined. The CDR3 runs 13 residues. The germline gives CDR1 MNHEY, CDR2 SVGAGI. The V end lost 1 base, the J end lost 2 bases, and 3 bases lay between the germline ends. CDR3 loop: CASSYWPYNEQFF. CDR3 in DNA: TGTGCCAGCAGTTACTGGCCCTACAATGAGCAGTTCTTC.

The chain links TRBV6-1 to TRBJ2-3; tentative D call: TRBD1 (6 bases). CDR1 is MNHNS, CDR2 SASEGT, per germline. V lost 10 bases and J lost 0, with 11 bases in between. The CDR3 extends over 13 amino acids. The CDR3 region has the DNA TGTGCCAATAGGCAGGGGAGCACAGATACGCAGTATTTT. Protein sequence: CANRQGSTDTQYF.

As to this clone: The junction departs from germline at one end; a sequencing error may be responsible. This chain joins TRBV7-7 and TRBJ2-5, with 7 bases fitting TRBD2. The CDR3 has 15 amino acids. Germline V gene sequence: CDR1 SSHAT, CDR2 FNYEAQ (reference sequence). The CDR3 nucleotides read TGTGCTAGCAGCTTAGGGAGGGCAAGAGGGGAGACCCAGTACTTC. The encoded protein is CASSLGRARGETQYF.

By its share, this clone is large (0.1 to 1%). This chain connects TRBV27 to TRBJ1-2; D uncertain. The germline V and J ends were trimmed by 6 bases and 6 bases, with 5 bases remaining between them. Germline CDR1 and CDR2: MNHEY and SMNVEV (reference sequence). The CDR3 contains 10 residues. The CDR3 DNA follows: TGTGCCAGCAGGAAAGATGGCTACACCTTC. Amino acid sequence: CASRKDGYTF.

V usage is TRBV7-9 and J usage is TRBJ2-7; TRBD1 might be the D (6 bases). Trimming removed 4 bases from V and 4 bases from J, with 8 bases in between. The CDR3 covers 12 residues. The V gene's germline CDR1 is SEHNR and CDR2 FQNEAQ (reference sequence). The CDR3, as DNA: TGTGCCAGCAGCTGGACAGCTTACGAGCAGTACTTC. Translating gives CASSWTAYEQYF.

V and J are TRBV4-2 and TRBJ2-5, with TRBD2 matching over 8 bases. From germline, CDR1 is LGHNA and CDR2 YNFKEQ. V dropped 4 bases and J dropped 4; count of bases not matched to a gene: 5. The CDR3 loop spans 14 amino acids. The chain's CDR3 is CASSLGGGGETQYF. CDR3 nucleotide sequence: TGTGCCAGCAGCCTCGGGGGGGGAGGAGAGACCCAGTACTTC.

The V and J genes are TRBV29-1 and TRBJ2-3, with TRBD1 as a possible D gene (6 bases). The CDR3 totals 13 residues. CDR1 and CDR2 (germline): SQVTM, ANQGSEA. V was pared by 8 bases and J by 2 bases, with 14 bases between. In nucleotides, the CDR3 is TGCAGCTATAACAGGGCCCTCACAGATACGCAGTATTTT. As protein: CSYNRALTDTQYF.

The V and J genes are TRBV11-2 and TRBJ1-5, with D perhaps matching TRBD1 (5 bases). CDR3 length equals 13 residues. Trimming took off 3 bases at V and 10 bases at J, with 13 bases between the two ends. The germline gives CDR1 SGHAT, CDR2 FQNNGV. The DNA for the CDR3 is TGTGCCAGCAGCTTGGACGCGGGGCGACCCCAGCATTTT. This translates into CASSLDAGRPQHF.

The gene calls are TRBV4-3 and TRBJ2-3; D uncertain. This CDR3 spans 13 amino acids. V shed 0 bases and J shed 7 bases, with 8 bases lying between them. The germline CDR1 and CDR2 sequences are LGHNA and YSLEER. CDR3 bases: TGCGCCAGCAGCCAAGACAAGGGCCATACGCAGTATTTT. Protein product: CASSQDKGHTQYF.